This TCR beta chain came from a study of radiotherapy plus CTLA-4 blockade in lung cancer. Turning to the study itself: The study recorded objective responses in roughly a sixth of patients and disease control in under 35%.

CTLA-4 blockade with ipilimumab, together with focal radiation, was given to patients with chemo-refractory metastatic non-small-cell lung cancer. The protocol was immunoSEQ multiplex PCR, while the TCRdb copy is restricted to in-frame clones and leaves out a portion. Counted here are about 88,000 clones, 60% to 80% occurring once; the ten biggest clones make up about an eighth. The V segment lost 5 bases and the J segment 2 bases; nucleotides outside the gene matches: 6. The V gene's germline CDR1 is SGHTA and CDR2 FQGNSA. The CDR3 consists of 15 residues. This clone was seen more than once but under ten times. Antigen unknown. Findings and caveats of the study: TCR clones from tumors expanded in blood after radiotherapy plus ipilimumab.

Here the sequenced sample was peripheral blood, taken from a patient treated with radiotherapy plus ipilimumab. The TCR comes from a human donor with non-small cell lung cancer that progressed on radiotherapy plus ipilimumab. The chain links TRBV7-2 to TRBJ2-7; 10 nucleotides agree with TRBD2. The CDR3 here is CASSLGLAGAYEQYF. In DNA, the CDR3 is TGTGCCAGCAGCCTAGGGCTAGCGGGGGCCTACGAGCAGTACTTC.